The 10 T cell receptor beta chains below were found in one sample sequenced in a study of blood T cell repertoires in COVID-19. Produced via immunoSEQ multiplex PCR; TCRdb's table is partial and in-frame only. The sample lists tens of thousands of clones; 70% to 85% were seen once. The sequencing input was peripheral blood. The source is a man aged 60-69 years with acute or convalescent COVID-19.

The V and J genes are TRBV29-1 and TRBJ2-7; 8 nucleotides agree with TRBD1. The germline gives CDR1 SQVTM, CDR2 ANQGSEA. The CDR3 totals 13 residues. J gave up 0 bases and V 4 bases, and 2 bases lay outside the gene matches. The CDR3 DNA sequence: TGCAGCGTTGCGGACAGGGTCTCCTACGAGCAGTACTTC. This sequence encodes CSVADRVSYEQYF.

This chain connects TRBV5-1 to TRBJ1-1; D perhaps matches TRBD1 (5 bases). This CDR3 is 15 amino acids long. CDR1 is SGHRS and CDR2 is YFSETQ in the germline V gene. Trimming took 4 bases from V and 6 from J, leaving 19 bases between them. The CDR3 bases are TGCGCCAGCAGCCAAAGCTCAGGGAGGCCGGCTGAAGCTTTCTTT. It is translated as CASSQSSGRPAEAFF.

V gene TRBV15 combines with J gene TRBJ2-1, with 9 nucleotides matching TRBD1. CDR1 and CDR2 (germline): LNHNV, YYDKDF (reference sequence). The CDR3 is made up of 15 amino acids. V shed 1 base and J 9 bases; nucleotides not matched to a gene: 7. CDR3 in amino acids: CATSRGGTGWTEQFF. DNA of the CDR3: TGTGCCACCAGCAGAGGAGGGACAGGGTGGACTGAGCAGTTCTTC.

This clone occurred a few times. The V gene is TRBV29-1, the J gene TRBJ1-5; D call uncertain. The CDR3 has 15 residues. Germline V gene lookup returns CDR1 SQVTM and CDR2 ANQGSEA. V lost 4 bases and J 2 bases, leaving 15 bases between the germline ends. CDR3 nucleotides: TGCAGCGTTGGTGACGGAGTGATTGGCAATCAGCCCCAGCATTTT. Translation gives CSVGDGVIGNQPQHF. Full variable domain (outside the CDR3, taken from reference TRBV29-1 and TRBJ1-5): SAVISQKPSRDICQRGTSLTIQCQVDSQVTMMFWYRQQPGQSLTLIATANQGSEATYESGFVIDKFPISRPNLTFSTLTVSNMSPEDSSIYLCSVGDGVIGNQPQHFGDGTRLSIL.

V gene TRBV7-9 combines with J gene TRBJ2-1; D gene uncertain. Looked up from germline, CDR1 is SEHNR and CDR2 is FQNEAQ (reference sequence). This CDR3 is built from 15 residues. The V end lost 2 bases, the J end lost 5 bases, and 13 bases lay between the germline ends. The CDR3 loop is CASSLRLGPDNEQFF. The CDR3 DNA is TGTGCCAGCAGCTTAAGGCTAGGCCCCGACAATGAGCAGTTCTTC.

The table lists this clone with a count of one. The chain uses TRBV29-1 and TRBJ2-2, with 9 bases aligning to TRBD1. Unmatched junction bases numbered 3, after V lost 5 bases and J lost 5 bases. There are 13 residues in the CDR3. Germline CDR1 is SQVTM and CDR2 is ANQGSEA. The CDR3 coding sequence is TGCAGCGTTAGACAGGGGGTAACCGGGGAGCTGTTTTTT. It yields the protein CSVRQGVTGELFF.

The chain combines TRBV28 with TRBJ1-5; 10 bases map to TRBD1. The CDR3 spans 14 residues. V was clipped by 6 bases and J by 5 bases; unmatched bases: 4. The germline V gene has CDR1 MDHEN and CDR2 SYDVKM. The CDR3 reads CASSTGQGHQPQHF. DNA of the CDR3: TGTGCCAGCAGCACGGGACAGGGGCATCAGCCCCAGCATTTT.

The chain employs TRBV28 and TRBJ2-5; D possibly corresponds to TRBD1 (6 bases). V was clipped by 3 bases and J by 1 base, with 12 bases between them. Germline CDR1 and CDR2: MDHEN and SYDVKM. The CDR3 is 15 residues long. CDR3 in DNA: TGTGCCAGCAGTTTGGGGCAGGGGTCCCAAGAGACCCAGTACTTC. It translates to CASSLGQGSQETQYF.

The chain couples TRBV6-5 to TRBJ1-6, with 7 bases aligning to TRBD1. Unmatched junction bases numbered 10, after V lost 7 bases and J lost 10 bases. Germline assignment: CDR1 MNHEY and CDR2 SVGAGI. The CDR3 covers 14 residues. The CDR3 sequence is CASTPDRFVSPLHF. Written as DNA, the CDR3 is TGTGCCAGCACTCCGGACAGGTTTGTCTCACCCCTCCACTTT.

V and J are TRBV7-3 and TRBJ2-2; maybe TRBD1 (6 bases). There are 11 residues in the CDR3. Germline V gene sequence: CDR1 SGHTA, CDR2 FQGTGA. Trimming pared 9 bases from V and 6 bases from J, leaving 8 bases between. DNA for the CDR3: TGTGCCAGTCAGGGGCCCGGGGAGCTGTTTTTT. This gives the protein CASQGPGELFF.